A single sample gave rise to the 27 T cell receptor beta chains below, sequenced in a study of cytomegalovirus exposure and HLA in healthy donors. The PCR had 60 Vbeta and 13 Jbeta primers. TCRdb's table, derived via immunoSEQ multiplex PCR, lists solely in-frame clones and lacks some. The data hold some 120,000 clones, with around 61% observed a single time. Input material: PBMCs. The receptor set was obtained from a woman in her 30s in good health and CMV-seronegative.

This chain connects TRBV7-3 to TRBJ1-2; weak D call: TRBD1 (5 bases). CDR1 and CDR2 from the germline V gene are SGHTA and FQGTGA. The CDR3 is 16 amino acids. The ends were cut back, 5 bases at V and 5 bases at J, with 21 bases in the middle. CDR3 in DNA: TGTGCCAGCAGCCCTAACCCATCCGGGGGGATTTATGGCTACACCTTC. The encoded protein is CASSPNPSGGIYGYTF.

The rearrangement links TRBV19 to TRBJ1-3, with unresolved D. Trimming removed 6 bases at V and 0 bases at J, with 6 bases between. Per germline, CDR1 LNHDA and CDR2 SQIVND (reference sequence). CDR3 size: 13 residues. In DNA, the CDR3 is TGTGCCAGTAGGCAAGCCTCTGGAAACACCATATATTTT. Protein: CASRQASGNTIYF.

The chain uses TRBV15 and TRBJ2-7; possibly TRBD1 for D (5 bases). V lost 0 bases to trimming and J lost 2 bases, with 8 bases between them. Germline CDR1 and CDR2: LNHNV and YYDKDF (reference sequence). The CDR3 has 14 amino acids. The CDR3 DNA is TGTGCCACCAGCAGAGATCAGGGTCCCTACGAGCAGTACTTC. This sequence encodes CATSRDQGPYEQYF.

The chain is built from TRBV5-1 and TRBJ2-1; 12 bases are a match to TRBD2. Germline V CDR1 and CDR2: SGHRS, YFSETQ. The ends lost 0 bases at V and 10 bases at J; junction bases unmatched: 5. The CDR3 spans 15 residues. For the CDR3, the DNA is TGCGCCAGCAGCTTGGGGACTAGCGGGAAGGGGGAGCAGTTCTTC. As protein: CASSLGTSGKGEQFF.

The V call is TRBV28, the J call TRBJ2-2; D ambiguous. The CDR3 extends over 14 amino acids. V was clipped by 8 bases and J by 1 base, with 11 bases between them. Germline V gene lookup returns CDR1 MDHEN and CDR2 SYDVKM. CDR3 in DNA: TGTGCCAGCGTACGGCTAGAGAACACCGGGGAGCTGTTTTTT. This encodes CASVRLENTGELFF.

The chain combines TRBV5-6 with TRBJ1-1; D ambiguous. V gave up 4 bases and J gave up 8 bases, with 12 bases separating them. There are 12 residues in the CDR3. CDR1 is SGHDT and CDR2 is YYEEEE in the germline V gene. CDR3 loop: CASSGPGLEAFF. In DNA form, the CDR3 reads TGTGCCAGCAGCGGTCCCGGTCTAGAAGCTTTCTTT.

V gene TRBV30 combines with J gene TRBJ2-5; TRBD1 matches at 8 bases. The J call is doubtful: the DNA matches TRBJ2-7 better. The CDR3 is 16 amino acids. Germline loops: CDR1 GTSNPN, CDR2 SVGIG (reference sequence). The CDR3 coding sequence is TGTGCCTGGAGTGTAAGTCGACAGGGGCGATCCTACGAGCAGTACTTC. Residues: CAWSVSRQGRSYEQYF.

The chain uses TRBV7-8 and TRBJ1-2; D perhaps matches TRBD1 (5 bases). CDR1 is SGHVS and CDR2 is FQNEAQ in the germline V gene. The CDR3 spans 14 residues. V lost 3 bases to trimming and J lost 3 bases, with 11 bases between them. As DNA, the CDR3 is TGTGCCAGCAGCTTGGGGCCCGAATACTATGGCTACACCTTC. Its translation is CASSLGPEYYGYTF. Full variable domain (rest looked up from reference TRBV7-8 and TRBJ1-2): GAGVSQSPRYKVAKRGQDVALRCDPISGHVSLFWYQQALGQGPEFLTYFQNEAQLDKSGLPSDRFFAERPEGSVSTLKIQRTQQEDSAVYLCASSLGPEYYGYTFGSGTRLTVV.

The chain is built from TRBV7-3 and TRBJ2-6; D possibly corresponds to TRBD1 (5 bases). The germline V gene encodes CDR1 SGHTA and CDR2 FQGTGA. Trimming took off 5 bases at V and 0 bases at J, with 14 bases between the two ends. The CDR3 spans 17 residues. The CDR3 nucleotides are TGTGCCAGCAGCCTGTCGGACACAATCTCTGGGGCCAACGTCCTGACTTTC. Residues: CASSLSDTISGANVLTF.

J is TRBJ1-5 and V is TRBV11-3; maybe TRBD1 (6 bases). The germline gives CDR1 SGHNT, CDR2 YENEEA. This CDR3 has 17 amino acids. Trimming took off 5 bases at V and 4 bases at J, with 21 bases between the two ends. The CDR3 DNA is TGTGCCAGCAGCAGATATATTACGGGGGGCGTGAATCAGCCCCAGCATTTT. It is translated as CASSRYITGGVNQPQHF.

This clone was observed a handful of times. This rearrangement joins TRBV6-1 to TRBJ2-3; 9 bases are a match to TRBD2. With V trimmed by 3 bases and J by 2 bases, 6 bases remained unmatched. CDR1 is MNHNS and CDR2 is SASEGT in the germline V gene. This CDR3 spans 16 amino acids. The CDR3 here is CASSDWTSENTDTQYF. In DNA, the CDR3 is TGTGCCAGCAGTGACTGGACTAGCGAAAACACAGATACGCAGTATTTT.

The chain recombines TRBV6-5 with TRBJ1-1, with D possibly being TRBD1 (5 bases). Trimming took 8 bases from V and 11 from J, leaving 18 bases between them. This CDR3 is built from 12 residues. Per germline, CDR1 MNHEY and CDR2 SVGAGI. The CDR3 spells CASGGGRGRAFF. The CDR3 region has the DNA TGTGCCAGCGGGGGGGGGAGGGGTAGGGCTTTCTTT.

The chain uses TRBV4-1 and TRBJ1-1; 9 bases agree with TRBD1. The CDR3 totals 15 residues. J lost 6 bases, V lost 5 bases, and 10 bases had no gene match. Germline V gene sequence: CDR1 MGHRA, CDR2 YSYEKL. In nucleotides, the CDR3 is TGCGCCAGCAGCAAGACAGGGGGAGGTAAATCTGAAGCTTTCTTT. It codes for CASSKTGGGKSEAFF.

The V and J genes are TRBV30 and TRBJ1-1; D gene unclear. Germline V gene sequence: CDR1 GTSNPN, CDR2 SVGIG (reference sequence). V lost 4 bases to trimming and J lost 0 bases, with 12 bases between them. The CDR3 totals 14 residues. The CDR3 spells CAWIQHTMNTEAFF. The CDR3 DNA reads as TGTGCCTGGATCCAACATACCATGAACACTGAAGCTTTCTTT.

This chain uses TRBV7-9 with TRBJ2-1; 10 bases agree with TRBD2. The V gene end was trimmed by 0 bases and the J gene end by 10 bases; junction bases not matched to a gene: 6. This CDR3 comprises 15 residues. Per the germline V gene, CDR1 is SEHNR and CDR2 is FQNEAQ (reference sequence). The CDR3 DNA sequence: TGTGCCAGCAGCTTAGCCAGCGGGAGGGCCAAGGAGCAGTTCTTC. It codes for CASSLASGRAKEQFF.

The V gene is TRBV5-1, the J gene TRBJ2-5; 9 bases fit TRBD2. This CDR3 region has 16 residues. Germline CDR1 and CDR2: SGHRS and YFSETQ. With V trimmed by 0 bases and J by 1 base, 4 bases remained unmatched. In nucleotides, the CDR3 is TGCGCCAGCAGCTTGGCTCTAGCGGGATTCCAAGAGACCCAGTACTTC. It encodes CASSLALAGFQETQYF.

This clone was picked up a small number of times. The V gene is TRBV6-6, the J gene TRBJ1-1; D is ambiguous. The CDR3 has 13 residues. Germline CDR1 MNHNY, CDR2 SVGAGI (reference sequence). Trimming shortened V by 7 bases and J by 3 bases, and 12 bases separated the two germline ends. The CDR3 here is CASKGWEDTEAFF. CDR3 sequence (DNA): TGTGCCAGCAAGGGTTGGGAGGACACTGAAGCTTTCTTT.

This clone was recorded a few times. V and J are TRBV9 and TRBJ1-2, with D possibly matching TRBD1 (6 bases). Germline V gives CDR1 SGDLS, CDR2 YYNGEE. V shed 0 bases and J shed 3 bases, with 12 bases lying between them. The CDR3 runs 15 residues. CDR3 in amino acids: CASSVGQGSHYGYTF. The CDR3 nucleotides read TGTGCCAGCAGCGTAGGGCAGGGGAGCCACTATGGCTACACCTTC.

This clone was seen only once. J is TRBJ2-1 and V is TRBV7-3, with 13 bases that match TRBD2. CDR1 and CDR2 from the germline V gene are SGHTA and FQGTGA. The CDR3 is 17 residues long. V lost 5 bases to trimming and J lost 7 bases; unmatched junction nucleotides: 11. The CDR3 DNA reads TGTGCCAGCAGCCGCCAATTAGGGACTAGCGGGAAGAATGAGCAGTTCTTC. This sequence encodes CASSRQLGTSGKNEQFF.

This clone was seen a few times. The chain joins TRBV7-2 to TRBJ1-2; TRBD1 aligns across 8 bases. The J segment lost 0 bases and the V segment lost 5 bases, leaving 8 bases of the junction unmatched. The germline gives CDR1 SGHTA, CDR2 FQGNSA. The length of the CDR3 is 16 residues. For the CDR3, the DNA is TGTGCCAGCAGCAGAACAGGGGGGTTCGCTAACTATGGCTACACCTTC. This codes for CASSRTGGFANYGYTF.

This clone was counted a few times. V and J are TRBV10-3 and TRBJ2-1; D is perhaps TRBD2 (6 bases). Germline V lookup: CDR1 ENHRY, CDR2 SYGVKD. CDR3 size: 12 residues. The ends were cut back, 4 bases at V and 10 bases at J, with 11 bases in the middle. In DNA form, the CDR3 reads TGTGCCATCAGTGGGGGGGTAGGGGAGCAGTTCTTC. Protein product: CAISGGVGEQFF.

The chain joins TRBV29-1 to TRBJ2-7; 10 bases fit TRBD1. CDR1 and CDR2 (germline): SQVTM, ANQGSEA. The CDR3 runs 12 residues. V was pared by 7 bases and J by 5 bases, with 5 bases of the junction left unmatched. CDR3 amino acids: CSAGTGDHEQYF. The CDR3 nucleotides are TGCAGCGCCGGGACAGGGGACCACGAGCAGTACTTC.

The rearrangement links TRBV19 to TRBJ2-7, with 8 bases identical to TRBD1. The ends lost 2 bases at V and 3 bases at J; junction bases unmatched: 9. Looked up from germline, CDR1 is LNHDA and CDR2 is SQIVND (reference sequence). This CDR3 region has 16 residues. The DNA for the CDR3 is TGTGCCAGTAGTATATCGTGGTGGACAGGGAACTACGAGCAGTACTTC. This sequence encodes CASSISWWTGNYEQYF.

A note on this clone: A junction end diverges from the germline sequence, so it may reflect a read error. CDR3 in amino acids: CASSSVGTSGQETQYF. As DNA, the CDR3 is TGTGCTAGCAGCTCCGTCGGGACTAGCGGACAAGAGACCCAGTACTTC. The rearrangement uses TRBV7-7 and TRBJ2-5; 11 bases align to TRBD2. Germline CDR1 is SSHAT and CDR2 is FNYEAQ (reference sequence). CDR3 size: 16 residues. Combining the CDR3 with reference TRBV7-7 and TRBJ2-5 gives the whole variable domain GAGVSQSPRYKVTKRGQDVTLRCDPISSHATLYWYQQALGQGPEFLTYFNYEAQPDKSGLPSDRFSAERPEGSISTLTIQRTEQRDSAMYRCASSSVGTSGQETQYFGPGTRLLVL.

V is TRBV19 and J is TRBJ2-3; 10 nucleotides align to TRBD2. The germline gives CDR1 LNHDA, CDR2 SQIVND (reference sequence). With 4 bases clipped from V and 6 bases from J, the junction kept 7 bases outside the gene matches. CDR3 length: 15 residues. The CDR3 sequence is CASSTSGTSADTQYF. For the CDR3, the DNA is TGTGCCAGTAGTACCTCCGGGACTAGCGCGGATACGCAGTATTTT.

This CDR3 reads CASSLTGGRNIQYF. In DNA, the CDR3 is TGTGCCAGCAGCCTTACAGGGGGCAGGAACATTCAGTACTTC. The chain combines TRBV11-2 with TRBJ2-4; 9 bases agree with TRBD1. The CDR3 runs to 14 residues. Germline CDR1 SGHAT, CDR2 FQNNGV. V trimming: 5 bases; J trimming: 7 bases; junction bases outside the gene matches: 6.

The CDR3 DNA is TGTGCCAGCAGCGTACTTGGACAGGGGGCAAACGGGGAGCTGTTTTTT. Translation: CASSVLGQGANGELFF. The V and J genes are TRBV9 and TRBJ2-2; 11 bases fit TRBD1. The CDR3 contains 16 residues. From germline, CDR1 is SGDLS and CDR2 YYNGEE. V was pared by 1 base and J by 7 bases, with 6 bases of the junction left unmatched.